The clone carrying this T cell receptor beta chain was picked up many times. Trimming shortened V by 5 bases and J by 10 bases, and 14 bases separated the two germline ends. The germline V gene has CDR1 SQVTM and CDR2 ANQGSEA. This CDR3 spans 12 amino acids. A TCRbeta library incorporating unique molecular identifiers was prepared. TCRdb processed the PCR reads anew with MiXCR; each CDR3 protein has one entry. The sample lists under 450,000 distinct CDR3 sequences, approximately 12% seen once, with approximately 4.2% in the top ten. This specimen belongs to a study of T-cell reconstitution after alpha-beta-depleted transplantation in children.

The source material was PBMCs, sampled from the stem cell graft. The rearrangement uses TRBV29-1 and TRBJ2-2; D is possibly TRBD1 (6 bases). The TCR originated in a human donor who donated a stem cell graft to a child with Fanconi anemia. As DNA, the CDR3 is TGCAGCGTTAGGACAGACTCCGCGGAGCTGTTTTTT. Amino acids: CSVRTDSAELFF.